The rows below give T cell receptor beta chains drawn from one sample of a study of blood T cell repertoires in COVID-19. Sequencing was performed with immunoSEQ multiplex PCR; in TCRdb, only in-frame clones are kept and a portion is missing. The sample has 200,000 to 250,000 clones, roughly 86% seen once. The sample taken for sequencing was peripheral blood. The receptors shown here come from a woman aged 30 to 39 who had recovered from COVID-19. Both conserved end residues are part of each CDR3. A D gene is named only where the DNA matches it firmly. Only part of the rows carry a size: once, few, many, or a class if the clone is expanded.

clone size,V gene,J gene,D gene,CDR3 DNA,CDR3 protein
once,TRBV6-6,TRBJ1-1,.,TGTGCCAGTGGGAGAGCCACTGAAGCTTTCTTT,CASGRATEAFF
.,TRBV27,TRBJ1-2,.,TGTGCCAGCAGTTCCTTCGTCCGGGAGACAGAATATGGCTACACCTTC,CASSSFVRETEYGYTF
.,TRBV27,TRBJ2-7,.,TGTGCCAGCAGACGAGGTAGGGCTTCGGGGACCTACGAGCAGTACTTC,CASRRGRASGTYEQYF
.,TRBV5-1,TRBJ2-1,TRBD2,TGCGCCAGCAGCTCCGGGACTAGCCCATACAATGAGCAGTTCTTC,CASSSGTSPYNEQFF
.,TRBV3-1/TRBV3-2,TRBJ2-3,.,TGTGCCAGCAGCCCCCTCAACTCCGCCCGCACGCAGTATTTT,CASSPLNSARTQYF
.,TRBV6-5,TRBJ1-2,TRBD1,TGTGCCAGCAGTTACTCTCCCCGGGACAGCCCGTATGGCTACACCTTC,CASSYSPRDSPYGYTF
.,TRBV7-9,TRBJ2-7,.,TGTGCCAGCAGCTTGACGGGGACCTACGAGCAGTACTTC,CASSLTGTYEQYF
.,TRBV29-1,TRBJ1-1,.,TGCAGCGTTGTCAGGGAATGGAACACTGAAGCTTTCTTT,CSVVREWNTEAFF
.,TRBV3-1/TRBV3-2,TRBJ2-5,.,TGTGCCAGCAACGCGGGACTCTCGGGTGAGACCCAGTACTTC,CASNAGLSGETQYF
.,TRBV6-5,TRBJ2-7,.,TGTGCCAGCACACATTCGGAGGGGGCAAGGTACGAGCAGTACTTC,CASTHSEGARYEQYF
.,TRBV18,TRBJ1-4,TRBD1,TGTGCCAGCTCTCCAGGACAGGGGGCCTTTCGGGAAAAACTGTTTTTT,CASSPGQGAFREKLFF
.,TRBV7-2,TRBJ1-1,TRBD1,TGTGCCAGCAGCTTAGATGGGGTCCGGAGCAGGGGGCGAGCTTTCTTT,CASSLDGVRSRGRAFF
.,TRBV29-1,TRBJ2-5,TRBD2,TGCAGCGGGAAACTAGCGGGGTCCTTGACCCAGTACTTC,CSGKLAGSLTQYF
.,TRBV6-2/TRBV6-3,TRBJ2-5,TRBD2,TGTGCCAGCAGTTACTGGGGGACTAGCGCCAGTTACCAAGAGACCCAGTACTTC,CASSYWGTSASYQETQYF
.,TRBV5-1,TRBJ2-7,.,TGCGCCAGCACCGCGGGCGGAGAGCAGTACTTC,CASTAGGEQYF
.,TRBV6-2/TRBV6-3,TRBJ1-2,TRBD1,TGTGCCAGCAGTTACGAGCAGGGGGTCACCTTC,CASSYEQGVTF
.,TRBV6-2/TRBV6-3,TRBJ2-5,TRBD2,TGTGCCAGCAGTTTGGGAACTAGCGAACAAGAGACCCAGTACTTC,CASSLGTSEQETQYF
.,TRBV4-2,TRBJ1-5,.,TGTGCCAGCAGCCAAGATGCCGGGGTCGGTAATCAGCCCCAGCATTTT,CASSQDAGVGNQPQHF
.,TRBV5-1,TRBJ1-2,TRBD1,TGCGCCAGCAGCTTTCCGGGACAGGGCTACACCTTC,CASSFPGQGYTF
.,TRBV5-6,TRBJ2-5,.,TGTGCCAGCAGCACTTGGGCTGCGAACCAAGAGACCCAGTACTTC,CASSTWAANQETQYF
.,TRBV3-1/TRBV3-2,TRBJ2-3,.,TGTGCCAGCAGCCAAGGTGGAGGGACAGATACGCAGTATTTT,CASSQGGGTDTQYF
.,TRBV11-2,TRBJ2-2,TRBD2,TGTGCCAGCAGCCTAAGCGGGGTGAACACCGGGGAGCTGTTTTTT,CASSLSGVNTGELFF
once,TRBV10-2,TRBJ1-4,.,TGCGCCAGCAGTAATAATAATGAAAAACTGTTTTTT,CASSNNNEKLFF
.,TRBV11-2,TRBJ1-6,.,TGTGCCAGCAGCTTAGATCACCAGGGTCCTAATTCACCCCTCCACTTT,CASSLDHQGPNSPLHF
.,TRBV12-2,TRBJ2-2,.,TGTGCAAGTCGCTATACAGGGGACACCGGGGAGCTGTTTTTT,CASRYTGDTGELFF
.,TRBV6-4,TRBJ2-3,.,TGTGCCAGCAGGGATCGCGCAGGGCTGGGGAGCACAGATACGCAGTATTTT,CASRDRAGLGSTDTQYF
.,TRBV6-5,TRBJ2-5,.,TGTGCCAGCAGTTACTCGAGTGACTCTGCACAAGAGACCCAGTACTTC,CASSYSSDSAQETQYF
.,TRBV4-1,TRBJ2-3,.,TGCGCCAGCAGCCAAGAGGCGGGGAAAACAGATACGCAGTATTTT,CASSQEAGKTDTQYF
.,TRBV2,TRBJ1-1,.,TGTGCCAGCAGCCCCCGCCCAGTAGCAGAGGAAGCTTTCTTT,CASSPRPVAEEAFF
.,TRBV7-3,TRBJ2-3,.,TGTGCCAGCAGCTCAAAACGCGGGGAACACAGCACAGATACGCAGTATTTT,CASSSKRGEHSTDTQYF
.,TRBV6-4,TRBJ2-5,.,TGTGCCAGCAGTGAGAGCTCTGGCGGCGACCGTGAGACCCAGTACTTC,CASSESSGGDRETQYF
.,TRBV7-9,TRBJ2-4,TRBD1,TGTGCCAGCAGCTCCTACCGGCGGACAGGGCCAAACATTCAGTACTTC,CASSSYRRTGPNIQYF